What follows describes a single TCR beta chain. There is no known antigen for this receptor. The record has no base qualities; no much larger clone is one base away. Set within a cohort of healthcare workers in London, UK, this nested case-control study involved weekly PCR testing of nasopharyngeal swabs along with blood sampling. Healthcare workers were recruited during the week of the UK lockdown, between 23 and 31 March 2020, and followed weekly for up to about 16 weeks. The sample belongs to a study of early T cells in non-severe SARS-CoV-2 infection listed by TCRdb under 2021. A note on the overall study: TCR sequencing used bulk RNA from unsorted whole blood, so alpha and beta chains could not be paired. Points the paper makes about the study in general: Matching against VDJdb was skewed toward anti-spike CD8 responses, likely underestimated virus-specific expansions, and missed private and CD4 specificities.

Inclusive of the bounding cysteine and phenylalanine, the CDR3 is 13 residues long. The read is trimmed to its CDR3 DNA, 39 bases read in frame from base 1. Ends trimmed: V by 6 bases, J by 6 bases; bases unmatched to a gene: 7. Reading the germline V gene gives CDR1 SGHVS and CDR2 FQNEAQ. Library preparation employed 5' RACE. The data were produced on a NextSeq 500. In the TCR library protocol, unique molecular identifiers were attached to individual cDNA molecules to correct for PCR bias and sequencing error. Both TCR alpha and beta chains were sequenced, and tight co-correlation was observed between alpha and beta sequence abundances in each sample. The authors' pipeline ran thus. Decombinator V4 was used to annotate the V gene, J gene and CDR3 of the TCR sequences. TCRs were defined as expanded if a significant change between any two time points was detected under a Poisson model with p below 0.0001. TCR abundances were normalised to the total number of TCRs sequenced per sample and were expressed as counts per million. MAIT TCRs were defined by TRAV1-2 paired with TRAJ12, TRAJ20 or TRAJ33, and iNKT TCRs by TRAV10 paired with TRAJ18. VDJdb, accessed on 1 November 2021, was searched for TCRs annotated for CMV, EBV and SARS-CoV-2, and TCRs annotated for more than one antigen were excluded. The public reads were quality trimmed at Q25 with fastp and then assembled into clones with MiXCR by TCRdb, keeping productive beta chains. Rows merge per CDR3 protein into single entries with the most common DNA and genes. These V and J calls are TCRdb output, not the study's own analysis. For this sample the table gives 66,000 or so distinct CDR3 sequences, of which about 12% were detected only once. Of the sample, about 8.3% falls within the top ten clones.

The material sequenced was whole blood. The TCR comes from an adult who was a healthcare worker with PCR-confirmed SARS-CoV-2 infection or an uninfected control (not recorded which). The chain couples TRBV7-8 to TRBJ1-1, with 7 bases aligning to TRBD1. The bases are TGTGCCAGCAGAGTGACAGGGTATGCTGAAGCTTTCTTT. Its protein product is CASRVTGYAEAFF.